Shown below are 22 T cell receptor beta chains from a single sample sequenced in a study of blood T cell repertoires in COVID-19 (dated by TCRdb to between 2020 and 2021). Library prep was done by the immunoSEQ multiplex PCR assay. TCRdb's version of the immuneACCESS table is confined to in-frame rearrangements and falls short of the full clone set. An unresolved V gene accounts for under half of the shortfall where checked; the remainder is of unknown origin. The sample profile shows fewer than 300,000 clones; more than 70% of them were found once. The biggest ten clones account for approximately 3.1% of the sample. Sequencing was carried out using peripheral blood. The receptors here all came from a young woman with acute or convalescent COVID-19.

V and J are TRBV7-2 and TRBJ1-5, with D possibly being TRBD1 (5 bases). The CDR3 is made up of 14 amino acids. Germline V gives CDR1 SGHTA, CDR2 FQGNSA. V gave up 3 bases and J gave up 0 bases, with 6 bases separating them. CDR3 residues: CASSFQGSNQPQHF. CDR3 nucleotide sequence: TGTGCCAGCAGCTTTCAGGGTAGCAATCAGCCCCAGCATTTT.

The chain uses TRBV6-6 and TRBJ1-1; 8 bases are a match to TRBD1. The CDR3 extends over 17 amino acids. The V and J ends lost 5 bases and 3 bases, in that order; junction bases with no gene match: 14. Germline CDR1 reads MNHNY; CDR2 reads SVGAGI (reference sequence). The CDR3 is CASSLARGRFEDTEAFF. CDR3 nucleotides: TGTGCCAGCAGTCTCGCCAGGGGGCGGTTTGAGGACACTGAAGCTTTCTTT.

V gene TRBV11-3 combines with J gene TRBJ1-3; D not resolved. The CDR3 is 13 residues long. V was trimmed by 4 bases and J by 2 bases, leaving 6 bases between them. Germline V gene data show CDR1 as SGHNT and CDR2 as YENEEA. The CDR3 spells CASSYSPGNTIYF. The CDR3 DNA reads TGTGCCAGCAGCTACTCACCTGGAAACACCATATATTTT.

This clone appeared a few times. This CDR3 is also generated by other DNA sequences in the sample. The rearrangement joins TRBV18 to TRBJ1-2; 8 nucleotides agree with TRBD1. The junction had 3 bases not matched to a gene; V was cut back by 6 bases and J by 3 bases. The CDR3 length is 13 residues. The germline CDR1 and CDR2 sequences are KGHSH and LQKENI. As DNA, the CDR3 is TGTGCCAGCTCCCCGGACAGGGACTATGGCTACACCTTC. Amino acid sequence: CASSPDRDYGYTF. Full variable domain (outside the CDR3, taken from reference TRBV18 and TRBJ1-2): NAGVMQNPRHLVRRRGQEARLRCSPMKGHSHVYWYRQLPEEGLKFMVYLQKENIIDESGMPKERFSAEFPKEGPSILRIQQVVRGDSAAYFCASSPDRDYGYTFGSGTRLTVV.

The sample holds a few counts of this clone. The V and J genes are TRBV7-9 and TRBJ2-4, with a tentative D call TRBD2 (6 bases). The CDR3 is 15 residues long. Per germline, CDR1 SEHNR and CDR2 FQNEAQ (reference sequence). V was pared by 2 bases and J by 3 bases, with 11 bases between. CDR3 loop: CASSLTGDHKNIQYF. The CDR3 nucleotides are TGTGCCAGCAGCTTAACGGGAGACCACAAAAACATTCAGTACTTC.

This sequence joins TRBV2 and TRBJ2-3, with TRBD2 matching 11 bases. The CDR3 contains 14 residues. CDR1 is SNHLY and CDR2 is FYNNEI in the germline V gene. Trimming removed 6 bases from V and 1 base from J; junction bases left unmatched: 0. CDR3: CASRGLAGTDTQYF. As DNA, the CDR3 is TGTGCCAGCAGGGGACTAGCGGGCACAGATACGCAGTATTTT.

CDR3 in DNA: TGTGCTAGCAGCCGGGGACAGAATAACGAGCAGTACTTC. This gives the protein CASSRGQNNEQYF. The chain links TRBV12-5 to TRBJ2-7; 7 bases line up with TRBD1. Trimming removed 9 bases from V and 5 bases from J; junction bases left unmatched: 10. This CDR3 region has 13 residues. CDR1 is LGHNT, CDR2 FRNRAP, per germline.

V gene TRBV30 combines with J gene TRBJ2-7, with no clear D. Per germline, CDR1 GTSNPN and CDR2 SVGIG (reference sequence). Trimming removed 0 bases from V and 2 bases from J, with 8 bases in between. The CDR3 spans 13 residues. CDR3 nucleotide sequence: TGTGCCTGGAGTGTACTGCAAGCCTACGAGCAGTACTTC. Its translation is CAWSVLQAYEQYF. The complete variable domain, with remaining parts taken from reference TRBV30 and TRBJ2-7, reads SQTIHQWPATLVQPVGSPLSLECTVEGTSNPNLYWYRQAAGRGLQLLFYSVGIGQISSEVPQNLSASRPQDRQFILSSKKLLLSDSGFYLCAWSVLQAYEQYFGPGTRLTVT.

The V gene is TRBV7-9, the J gene TRBJ2-7; 8 bases line up with TRBD1. The CDR3 loop spans 14 amino acids. Germline V lookup: CDR1 SEHNR, CDR2 FQNEAQ (reference sequence). V lost 5 bases to trimming and J lost 3 bases; unmatched junction nucleotides: 6. The CDR3, as DNA: TGTGCCAGCAGCCCCGGGACAGGAATCTACGAGCAGTACTTC. Protein sequence: CASSPGTGIYEQYF.

The rearrangement links TRBV6-4 to TRBJ2-3; 8 bases line up with TRBD2. The CDR3 extends over 16 amino acids. The V gene's germline CDR1 is MRHNA and CDR2 SNTAGT. Losses at the gene ends were 0 bases for V and 0 bases for J; bases not matched to a gene: 2. CDR3 loop: CASSDSPGGSTDTQYF. The CDR3 bases are TGTGCCAGCAGTGACTCTCCGGGAGGGAGCACAGATACGCAGTATTTT.

V and J are TRBV6-5 and TRBJ2-7; D might be TRBD1 (5 bases). Trimming left V 5 bases short and J 4 bases short, with 9 bases between. The CDR3 contains 12 residues. The germline gives CDR1 MNHEY, CDR2 SVGAGI. The CDR3 loop is CASSLQGYEQYF. The CDR3 DNA follows: TGTGCCAGCAGTCTCCAGGGTTACGAGCAGTACTTC.

The chain recombines TRBV11-2 with TRBJ2-7, with 8 bases fitting TRBD1. Germline-derived CDR1 and CDR2 are SGHAT and FQNNGV. The CDR3 consists of 15 residues. Trimming cost V 5 bases and J 1 base; bases outside gene matches: 7. The CDR3 region has the DNA TGTGCCAGCAGCCCCCGGACAGGGATATCCTACGAGCAGTACTTC. It codes for CASSPRTGISYEQYF.

The chain employs TRBV5-1 and TRBJ1-3, with no clear D. The CDR3 loop spans 15 amino acids. With 0 bases removed from V and 2 bases from J, the gap between germline ends came to 9 bases. Looked up from germline, CDR1 is SGHRS and CDR2 is YFSETQ. CDR3 coding DNA: TGCGCCAGCAGCTTGGGCGGGATCGCTGGAAACACCATATATTTT. The encoded protein is CASSLGGIAGNTIYF.

The CDR3 bases are TGTGCCTGGAGACTAGCGGGAGTCCTCGGGGAGACCCAGTACTTC. Its protein is CAWRLAGVLGETQYF. The chain recombines TRBV30 with TRBJ2-5, with TRBD2 matching 11 bases. The V gene end was trimmed by 3 bases and the J gene end by 5 bases; junction bases not matched to a gene: 8. This CDR3 comprises 15 residues. Germline loops: CDR1 GTSNPN, CDR2 SVGIG (reference sequence). Complete variable domain (other parts from reference TRBV30 and TRBJ2-5): SQTIHQWPATLVQPVGSPLSLECTVEGTSNPNLYWYRQAAGRGLQLLFYSVGIGQISSEVPQNLSASRPQDRQFILSSKKLLLSDSGFYLCAWRLAGVLGETQYFGPGTRLLVL.

The table lists this clone with a few counts. The chain recombines TRBV10-3 with TRBJ1-3; unclear D gene. The germline gives CDR1 ENHRY, CDR2 SYGVKD. This CDR3 comprises 16 residues. Deletions cut 0 bases from V and 4 bases from J, with 13 bases between. CDR3 in DNA: TGTGCCATCAGTGAGTCTATCGGGGTTAAAGGAAACACCATATATTTT. Translating gives CAISESIGVKGNTIYF.

This chain links TRBV29-1 with TRBJ1-2; a weak D match, TRBD1 (5 bases). The germline V gene has CDR1 SQVTM and CDR2 ANQGSEA. The V and J ends lost 0 bases and 4 bases respectively, with 15 bases between them. This CDR3 spans 15 amino acids. CDR3 sequence (DNA): TGCAGCGTTGAAGAGTCCAGGGCCGATCGCTATGGCTACACCTTC. Translation: CSVEESRADRYGYTF. The full variable domain, its missing parts supplied by reference TRBV29-1 and TRBJ1-2, is SAVISQKPSRDICQRGTSLTIQCQVDSQVTMMFWYRQQPGQSLTLIATANQGSEATYESGFVIDKFPISRPNLTFSTLTVSNMSPEDSSIYLCSVEESRADRYGYTFGSGTRLTVV.

This chain links TRBV30 with TRBJ1-2; D gene uncertain. This CDR3 spans 12 amino acids. The V end was cut by 3 bases, the J end by 13 bases, with 18 bases between. Per the germline V gene, CDR1 is GTSNPN and CDR2 is SVGIG (reference sequence). The chain's CDR3 is CAWSGKLKSSTF. CDR3 bases: TGTGCCTGGAGCGGGAAACTCAAAAGTTCCACCTTC.

This clone was seen only once. The V call is TRBV4-3, the J call TRBJ2-5; TRBD1 agrees at 8 bases. Germline V gives CDR1 LGHNA, CDR2 YSLEER. The V and J ends lost 1 base and 2 bases, in that order; junction bases with no gene match: 6. The CDR3 has 16 residues. CDR3 amino acids: CASSQGTGWAQETQYF. The CDR3 DNA is TGCGCCAGCAGCCAAGGGACAGGGTGGGCTCAAGAGACCCAGTACTTC.

The chain recombines TRBV28 with TRBJ2-7; D may be TRBD2 (6 bases). V lost 5 bases to trimming and J lost 0 bases, with 14 bases between them. From germline, CDR1 is MDHEN and CDR2 SYDVKM. The CDR3 runs 15 residues. CDR3 protein: CASSGGLSFSYEQYF. In DNA form, the CDR3 reads TGTGCCAGCAGTGGGGGACTTTCCTTCTCCTACGAGCAGTACTTC.

This rearrangement joins TRBV7-6 to TRBJ2-5; 11 bases are shared with TRBD2. J gave up 4 bases and V 8 bases, and 12 bases lay outside the gene matches. Germline V CDR1 and CDR2: SGHVS, FNYEAQ. The CDR3 sequence is 16 residues long. The CDR3 region is CASVGASGRLGETQYF. CDR3 DNA sequence: TGTGCCAGCGTAGGTGCTAGCGGGAGGCTGGGAGAGACCCAGTACTTC.

The rearrangement joins TRBV20-1 to TRBJ1-2; D ambiguous. Per the germline V gene, CDR1 is DFQATT and CDR2 is SNEGSKA (reference sequence). V lost 7 bases, J lost 8 bases, and 14 bases lay in between. CDR3 length equals 11 residues. The CDR3 nucleotides read TGCAGTGGGTATCGGGGAGGAGGCTACACCTTC. This sequence encodes CSGYRGGGYTF.

The chain combines TRBV12-3 or TRBV12-4 with TRBJ1-1; no definite D call. Trimming left V 3 bases short and J 0 bases short, with 5 bases between. CDR3 length: 13 residues. The chain's CDR3 is CASSLGVNTEAFF. CDR3 coding DNA: TGTGCCAGCAGTTTGGGAGTGAACACTGAAGCTTTCTTT.